This T cell receptor beta chain was documented in a study of shared clonotypes between healthy human individuals. Study overall: For every donor, three CD4 naive, three CD4 memory, two CD8 naive and one CD8 memory plates were used.

Generated by immunoSEQ multiplex PCR, the TCRdb table keeps only in-frame clones and is missing some. The table lists under 1 million clones, around 93% of them singletons. V lost 5 bases and J 0 bases, leaving 14 bases between the germline ends. The CDR3 consists of 15 residues. Germline assignment: CDR1 SEHNR and CDR2 FQNEAQ (reference sequence). Positive CCR7 selection of CD45RO-negative cells yielded the naive CD8 cells, and terminally differentiated effector memory CD45RA+ cells were excluded. The origin of this receptor is a young man in good health. Sequencing was performed on naive CD8+ T cells sorted from blood. This chain uses TRBV7-9 with TRBJ2-7, with D perhaps TRBD1 (5 bases). The CDR3, as DNA: TGTGCCAGCAGCCATGACAGAAACCCCTCCTACGAGCAGTACTTC. Protein product: CASSHDRNPSYEQYF.